This T cell receptor beta chain is from a study of T cell responses to AZD1222 COVID-19 vaccine. Study-level points and caveats: Clonal diversity may have been underestimated, and the donors were mostly white British, with more females than males. Seropositivity was recorded at baseline in only 6 or 7 AZD1222 recipients. Repertoires in all cases were sampled only once the peak T cell response had passed. Reportedly, nearly half of unique spike TCRs recognized epitopes outside B.1.351/B.1.1.7 mutations.

Of note for this clone: Its antigen remains unidentified.

Sequencing was performed with immunoSEQ multiplex PCR; in TCRdb, only in-frame clones are kept and a portion is missing. The sample has 110,000 or so clones, about 89% seen once. Here the sequenced sample was peripheral blood, taken on day 0 of AZD1222 vaccination. The TCR sequence derives from an adult in good health.

This CDR3 reads CASSDRDEAFF. The CDR3 nucleotides read TGTGCCAGCAGTGACCGGGACGAAGCTTTCTTT. The rearrangement uses TRBV2 and TRBJ1-1; a weak D match, TRBD1 (5 bases). This CDR3 comprises 11 residues. Trimming removed 3 bases at V and 8 bases at J, with 7 bases between. Germline V lookup: CDR1 SNHLY, CDR2 FYNNEI.